Presented here are 2 T cell receptor beta chains from one specimen sequenced in a study of OX40 agonist ivuxolimab in advanced cancers. TCRdb keeps only in-frame clones here, not all; method: immunoSEQ multiplex PCR. The table lists more than 45,000 clones, 83% of them singletons. The sequencing used CD4+ or CD8+ T cells sorted from blood, collected in a trial of the OX40 agonist ivuxolimab. These receptors all stem from an adult with an advanced solid tumor such as melanoma, head and neck, liver or kidney cancer.

The chain carries TRBV23-1 and TRBJ1-5; D gene uncertain. TRBV23-1 is placed among ORFs of uncertain function. The CDR3 has 8 residues. CDR3 DNA: TGCCCCCCCTCGGCCCAGCATTTT. Residues: CPPSAQHF.

The chain combines TRBV10-2 with TRBJ2-1; no clear D. From germline, CDR1 is WSHSY and CDR2 SAAADI. This CDR3 is built from 14 residues. V lost 7 bases, J lost 5 bases, and 15 bases lay in between. CDR3 DNA sequence: TGCGCCAGCAATTCGTTACTTATCGACAATGAGCAGTTCTTC. This gives the protein CASNSLLIDNEQFF.